This is a list of T cell receptor beta chains from one sample in a study of blood T cell repertoires in COVID-19. Some clones are missing from TCRdb's copy, which holds only in-frame ones; the method was immunoSEQ multiplex PCR. The sample lists more than 200,000 clones; 75% to 90% were seen once. Sequenced: PBMCs or T cells enriched from blood (not recorded which). The receptors originated from a woman aged 25 to 45 with acute COVID-19. Both conserved end residues are part of each CDR3. A D gene is named only where the DNA matches it firmly. Clone size is not always given. Where it is, it says once, few, many or a class for expanded clones.

len	v_gene	d_gene	abundance	j_gene	CDR3nt	CDR3aa
16	TRBV27	TRBD1	once	TRBJ2-7	TGTGCCACCTCGAGTAACGGACAGGGAGGAATCTACGAGCAGTACTTC	CATSSNGQGGIYEQYF
16	TRBV5-4	TRBD1	once	TRBJ1-2	TGTGCCAGCAGCTCGGGGACAGGGGGCATCCTGAAGGGCTACACCTTC	CASSSGTGGILKGYTF
16	TRBV7-2	-	-	TRBJ2-1	TGTGCCAGCAGCCAGAGGGCGGGCCGGGGATTGAATGAGCAGTTCTTC	CASSQRAGRGLNEQFF
15	TRBV2	-	-	TRBJ1-1	TGTGCCAGCAGTGACCTAGGCGCCGGGGACACTGAAGCTTTCTTT	CASSDLGAGDTEAFF
13	TRBV27	-	-	TRBJ1-6	TGTGCCACCCAAAGGGGAGGCAATTCACCCCTCCACTTT	CATQRGGNSPLHF
15	TRBV3-1/TRBV3-2	-	-	TRBJ2-7	TGTGCCAGCAGCCAAGATTCCAGCCCGGGCTACGAGCAGTACTTC	CASSQDSSPGYEQYF
14	TRBV11-3	-	-	TRBJ1-1	TGTGCCAGCAGCGTGGGGGCTGGGAACACTGAAGCTTTCTTT	CASSVGAGNTEAFF
16	TRBV3-1/TRBV3-2	-	-	TRBJ2-1	TGTGCCAGCAGCCGAAGAAAGGAGCTAGTTATAAATGAGCAGTTCTTC	CASSRRKELVINEQFF
14	TRBV7-9	-	-	TRBJ1-4	TGTGCCAGCAGCTTTGGCCCTCAGGGCGAAAAACTGTTTTTT	CASSFGPQGEKLFF
14	TRBV7-2	TRBD1	-	TRBJ2-7	TGTGCCAGCAGCTTGGACAGGGGCACCTACGAGCAGTACTTC	CASSLDRGTYEQYF
14	TRBV2	-	-	TRBJ1-5	TGTGCCAGCAGTCTAGACAGTAAGAATCAGCCCCAGCATTTT	CASSLDSKNQPQHF
15	TRBV11-1	TRBD2	-	TRBJ2-7	TGTGCCAGCAGCTTAGCGGTAGCGGGCCCCTACGAGCAGTACTTC	CASSLAVAGPYEQYF
15	TRBV19	-	once	TRBJ1-2	TGTGCCAGTAGTATAGTAACCCGACCGCGGCATGGCTACACCTTC	CASSIVTRPRHGYTF
15	TRBV15	TRBD1	-	TRBJ1-6	TGTGCCACCAGCAGTAACAGGGGGGAGGCTTCACCCCTCCACTTT	CATSSNRGEASPLHF
15	TRBV14	TRBD2	-	TRBJ2-1	TGTGCCAGCAGCCGAACACTAGCGTACGACCATGAGCAGTTCTTC	CASSRTLAYDHEQFF
16	TRBV20-1	-	-	TRBJ1-5	TGCAGTGCTAGTTGGTACAAGGGGACATTAAATCAGCCCCAGCATTTT	CSASWYKGTLNQPQHF
16	TRBV27	TRBD1	-	TRBJ1-2	TGTGCCAGCAGAGTGGGAGCCGGAGCAGGGGGCCACGGCTACACCTTC	CASRVGAGAGGHGYTF
14	TRBV6-6	-	-	TRBJ1-5	TGTGCCAGCAGTTATAGGGGGAGCAATCAGCCCCAGCATTTT	CASSYRGSNQPQHF
16	TRBV7-9	-	-	TRBJ1-6	TGTGCCAGCAGCCCCCAGGGAGGGCAGGGGTTGTCACCCCTCCACTTT	CASSPQGGQGLSPLHF
15	TRBV6-4	-	-	TRBJ2-1	TGTGCCAGCTCTCCGTTCAGGGGCTCCTACAATGAGCAGTTCTTC	CASSPFRGSYNEQFF
14	TRBV7-8	-	-	TRBJ2-7	TGTGCCAGCAGCCCGGGGACTGTGCAAGGGGAGCAGTACTTC	CASSPGTVQGEQYF
13	TRBV6-5	TRBD1	-	TRBJ1-1	TGTGCCAGCATTAGGACAGGGGTTCATATGGCTTTCTTT	CASIRTGVHMAFF